This section outlines one TCR beta chain sequence together with its context. Its antigen is unidentified. The data derive from a study of cytomegalovirus exposure and HLA in healthy donors. Study information: In a previous analysis, some 120 million unique TCR beta sequences were found from 170 million or so T cells. The study's findings and limits: There were three CMV-associated chains whose specificity for CMV antigens was confirmed in vitro. Accurate predictions that matched the HLA-A and HLA-B alleles of most subjects were reportedly made from TCR beta sequences.

Use of 60 Vbeta and 13 Jbeta primers characterized the PCR. Using immunoSEQ multiplex PCR, the repertoire was profiled, and TCRdb retains in-frame clones only, with some absent. Recorded for this sample: over 50,000 clones. This CDR3 is 14 amino acids long. V was cut by 6 bases and J by 6 bases, with 12 bases left in between. CDR1 is MDHEN, CDR2 SYDVKM, per germline. The clonotype comes from a man over 45 in good health and CMV-seropositive. Source material: PBMCs. V usage is TRBV28 and J usage is TRBJ1-6; D is uncertain. The DNA for the CDR3 is TGTGCCAGCAGGCACCCCGGAGGTAATTCACCCCTCCACTTT. This encodes CASRHPGGNSPLHF.